Listed here are 14 T cell receptor beta chains from one sample, sequenced in a study of identical twins. TCRdb used MiXCR to reprocess the 5' RACE reads, holding one entry per CDR3 protein. In the table there are 350,000 to 500,000 distinct CDR3 sequences, approximately 17% of which are singletons. Sequenced sample: naive T cells sorted from blood. These receptors came from a man aged 50-59 years in good health.

The chain joins TRBV10-3 to TRBJ2-6; 9 nucleotides match TRBD1. The V and J ends lost 3 bases and 0 bases, in that order; junction bases with no gene match: 9. The CDR3 extends over 19 amino acids. Germline V lookup: CDR1 ENHRY, CDR2 SYGVKD. CDR3 sequence: CAISENPGQGISGANVLTF. DNA for the CDR3: TGTGCCATCAGTGAAAATCCGGGACAGGGTATCTCTGGGGCCAACGTCCTGACTTTC.

The V gene is TRBV6-1, the J gene TRBJ1-6; 9 bases fit TRBD1. Trimming cost V 5 bases and J 7 bases; bases outside gene matches: 9. Per the germline V gene, CDR1 is MNHNS and CDR2 is SASEGT. The CDR3 has 16 amino acids. DNA of the CDR3: TGTGCCAGCAGTCGTAGCCGGACAGGGGTCAATTCACCCCTCCACTTT. Amino acids: CASSRSRTGVNSPLHF.

Here the CDR3 reads CASGKKRGPRETQYF. In DNA form, the CDR3 reads TGTGCCAGCGGAAAAAAGAGGGGACCCAGAGAGACCCAGTACTTC. The chain joins TRBV12-3 or TRBV12-4 to TRBJ2-5, with D perhaps TRBD1 or TRBD2 (5 bases each). V was trimmed by 8 bases and J by 4 bases, leaving 20 bases between them. The CDR3 consists of 15 residues.

J is TRBJ2-1 and V is TRBV7-8, with TRBD2 identical over 7 bases. The ends lost 0 bases at V and 9 bases at J; junction bases unmatched: 8. This CDR3 has 15 amino acids. Germline-derived CDR1 and CDR2 are SGHVS and FQNEAQ. CDR3 region: CASSLAPRGGGEQFF. The CDR3 nucleotides read TGTGCCAGCAGCTTAGCGCCGCGCGGGGGTGGTGAGCAGTTCTTC.

The CDR3 sequence is CATSDPREKSYNEQFF. CDR3 nucleotides: TGTGCCACCAGTGATCCACGGGAGAAGTCCTACAATGAGCAGTTCTTC. This chain links TRBV24-1 with TRBJ2-1; the D gene is possibly TRBD2 (6 bases). CDR1 is KGHDR, CDR2 SFDVKD, per germline. There are 16 residues in the CDR3. The ends were cut back, 3 bases at V and 1 base at J, with 12 bases in the middle.

The sample holds many counts of this clonotype. DNA for the CDR3: TGTGCCAGCAGCCCTCCCCTAGCGGGCCCTTTAGGGGATACGCAGTATTTT. This gives the protein CASSPPLAGPLGDTQYF. V and J are TRBV9 and TRBJ2-3; TRBD2 agrees at 8 bases. The CDR3 consists of 17 residues. CDR1 SGDLS and CDR2 YYNGEE come from the germline V gene. The V and J ends lost 4 bases and 6 bases, in that order; junction bases with no gene match: 16.

This clonotype was detected a few times. V usage is TRBV5-4 and J usage is TRBJ1-1; perhaps TRBD1 as D (5 bases). Trimming left V 0 bases short and J 7 bases short, with 7 bases between. The CDR3 sequence is 12 residues long. The germline CDR1 and CDR2 sequences are SGHNT and YYREEE (reference sequence). DNA of the CDR3: TGTGCCAGCAGCTTGGTCGGGGGTGAAGCTTTCTTT. Its protein product is CASSLVGGEAFF.

This rearrangement joins TRBV27 to TRBJ1-1, with D possibly TRBD1 on 5 matching bases. V dropped 3 bases and J dropped 4 bases, with 12 bases sitting between them. Germline CDR1 and CDR2: MNHEY and SMNVEV (reference sequence). This CDR3 region has 14 residues. The CDR3 protein is CASSLGGSSTEAFF. In nucleotides, the CDR3 is TGTGCCAGCAGTTTGGGGGGAAGTTCCACTGAAGCTTTCTTT.

The gene calls are TRBV4-3 and TRBJ2-1, with TRBD2 matching 11 bases. Germline V gene sequence: CDR1 LGHNA, CDR2 YSLEER. The CDR3 has 18 amino acids. The junction had 14 bases not matched to a gene; V was cut back by 1 base and J by 9 bases. The CDR3: CASSQVREGLAGWGEQFF. CDR3 nucleotides: TGCGCCAGCAGCCAAGTTAGGGAAGGACTAGCGGGTTGGGGTGAGCAGTTCTTC.

This clonotype was found many times. The chain combines TRBV20-1 with TRBJ2-3; D is perhaps TRBD2 (6 bases). Trimming shortened V by 3 bases and J by 5 bases, and 15 bases separated the two germline ends. The CDR3 consists of 14 residues. Germline V gene sequence: CDR1 DFQATT, CDR2 SNEGSKA (reference sequence). CDR3 loop: CSASPTSPRDTQYF. Here the CDR3 DNA reads TGCAGTGCTAGCCCGACTAGTCCTAGAGATACGCAGTATTTT.

This chain connects TRBV9 to TRBJ2-5; TRBD1 might be the D (5 bases). Trimming took 0 bases from V and 1 from J, leaving 10 bases between them. Germline V lookup: CDR1 SGDLS, CDR2 YYNGEE. The CDR3 spans 15 residues. The CDR3 region has the DNA TGTGCCAGCAGCGTAGCAGGGAATATCCAAGAGACCCAGTACTTC. Its translation is CASSVAGNIQETQYF.

The V call is TRBV4-1, the J call TRBJ1-2, with TRBD1 identical over 7 bases. CDR1 and CDR2 (germline): MGHRA, YSYEKL. After removal of 0 bases from V and 4 bases from J, the junction contained 11 bases not matched to a gene. This CDR3 is built from 17 residues. CDR3 coding DNA: TGCGCCAGCAGCCAAGAGGGAAGGGGGCGCCAGGTCTATGGCTACACCTTC. Its protein is CASSQEGRGRQVYGYTF.

This clonotype has more than one count but fewer than ten. The V gene is TRBV20-1, the J gene TRBJ1-1; 11 bases align to TRBD1. Germline V lookup: CDR1 DFQATT, CDR2 SNEGSKA (reference sequence). The length of the CDR3 is 14 residues. J lost 5 bases, V lost 3 bases, and 5 bases had no gene match. This CDR3 is CSASTGTGGTEAFF. CDR3 sequence (DNA): TGCAGTGCTAGTACCGGGACAGGGGGGACTGAAGCTTTCTTT.

The genes are TRBV4-3 and TRBJ1-4, with a tentative D call TRBD1 (5 bases). CDR3 size: 16 residues. Trimming removed 1 base from V and 8 bases from J, with 17 bases in between. Looked up from germline, CDR1 is LGHNA and CDR2 is YSLEER. The chain's CDR3 is CASSQGVGTALEKLFF. The CDR3 nucleotides read TGCGCCAGCAGCCAAGGAGTAGGGACTGCGCTAGAAAAACTGTTTTTT.